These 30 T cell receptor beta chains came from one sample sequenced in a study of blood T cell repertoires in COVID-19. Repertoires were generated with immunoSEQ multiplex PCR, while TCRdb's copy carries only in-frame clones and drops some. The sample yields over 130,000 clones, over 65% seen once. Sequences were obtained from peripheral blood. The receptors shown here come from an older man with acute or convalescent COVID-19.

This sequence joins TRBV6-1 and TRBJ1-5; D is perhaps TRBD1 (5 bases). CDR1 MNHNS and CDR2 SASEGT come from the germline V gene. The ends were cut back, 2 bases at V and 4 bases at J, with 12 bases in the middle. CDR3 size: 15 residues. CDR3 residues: CASSELSTANQPQHF. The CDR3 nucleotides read TGTGCCAGCAGTGAATTGTCGACAGCTAATCAGCCCCAGCATTTT.

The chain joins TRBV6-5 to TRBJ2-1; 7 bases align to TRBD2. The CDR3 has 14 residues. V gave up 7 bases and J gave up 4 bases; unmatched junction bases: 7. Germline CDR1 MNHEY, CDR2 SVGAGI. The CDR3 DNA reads TGTGCCAGCAAAGTAGACGGGGGGTACAATGAGCAGTTCTTC. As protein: CASKVDGGYNEQFF.

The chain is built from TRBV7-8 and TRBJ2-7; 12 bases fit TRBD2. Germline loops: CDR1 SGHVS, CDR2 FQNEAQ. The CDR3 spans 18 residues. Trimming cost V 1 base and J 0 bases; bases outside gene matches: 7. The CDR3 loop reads CASSLGLAGGTGSYEQYF. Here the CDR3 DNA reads TGTGCCAGCAGCTTAGGTCTAGCGGGAGGGACTGGCTCCTACGAGCAGTACTTC.

The CDR3 spells CATSNKQGGFLNSPLHF. DNA for the CDR3: TGTGCCACCAGCAACAAGCAGGGGGGCTTCCTCAATTCACCCCTCCACTTT. The gene calls are TRBV15 and TRBJ1-6, with 7 positions matching TRBD1. V lost 4 bases to trimming and J lost 7 bases; unmatched junction nucleotides: 13. Looked up from germline, CDR1 is LNHNV and CDR2 is YYDKDF (reference sequence). The CDR3 has 17 amino acids.

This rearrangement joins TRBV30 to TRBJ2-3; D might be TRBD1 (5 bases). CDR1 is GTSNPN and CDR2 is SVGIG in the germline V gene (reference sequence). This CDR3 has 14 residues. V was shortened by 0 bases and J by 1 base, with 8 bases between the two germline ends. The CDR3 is CAWSVGVGTDTQYF. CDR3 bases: TGTGCCTGGAGTGTAGGGGTCGGCACAGATACGCAGTATTTT.

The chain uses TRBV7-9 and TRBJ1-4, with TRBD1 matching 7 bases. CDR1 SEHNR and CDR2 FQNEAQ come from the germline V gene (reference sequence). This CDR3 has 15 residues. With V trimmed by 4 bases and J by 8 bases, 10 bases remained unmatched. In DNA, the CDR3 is TGTGCCAGCAGCTCCGGGACAGTCGAAGGGGAAAAACTGTTTTTT. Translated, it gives CASSSGTVEGEKLFF.

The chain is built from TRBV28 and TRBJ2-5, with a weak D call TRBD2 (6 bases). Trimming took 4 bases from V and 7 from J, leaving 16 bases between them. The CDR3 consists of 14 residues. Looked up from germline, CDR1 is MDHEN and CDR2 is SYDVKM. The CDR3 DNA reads TGTGCCAGCAGTTCCCCGGGACTTCTTGGGACCCAGTACTTC. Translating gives CASSSPGLLGTQYF.

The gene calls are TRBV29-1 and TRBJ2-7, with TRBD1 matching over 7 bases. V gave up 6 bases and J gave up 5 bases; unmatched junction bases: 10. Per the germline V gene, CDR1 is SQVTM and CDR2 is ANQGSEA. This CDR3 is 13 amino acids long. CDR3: CSVSRDSYNEQYF. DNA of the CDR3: TGCAGCGTATCCCGGGACAGCTACAACGAGCAGTACTTC.

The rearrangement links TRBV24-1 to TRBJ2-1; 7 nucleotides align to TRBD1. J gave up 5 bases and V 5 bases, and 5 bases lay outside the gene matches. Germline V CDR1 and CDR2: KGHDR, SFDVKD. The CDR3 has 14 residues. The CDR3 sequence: CATSGVDRHNEQFF. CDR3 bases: TGTGCCACCAGTGGTGTGGACAGGCACAATGAGCAGTTCTTC.

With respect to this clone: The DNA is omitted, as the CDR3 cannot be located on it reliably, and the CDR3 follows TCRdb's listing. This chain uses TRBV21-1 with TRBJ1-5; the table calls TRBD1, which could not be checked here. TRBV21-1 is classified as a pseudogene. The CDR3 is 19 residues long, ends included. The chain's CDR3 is CASSLLPQVGNGSNQPQHF.

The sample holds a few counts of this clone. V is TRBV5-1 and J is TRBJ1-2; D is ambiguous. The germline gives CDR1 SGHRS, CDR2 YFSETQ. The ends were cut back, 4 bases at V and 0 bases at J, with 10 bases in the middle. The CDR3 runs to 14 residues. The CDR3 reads CASSNGGANYGYTF. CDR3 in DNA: TGCGCCAGCAGCAATGGTGGAGCTAACTATGGCTACACCTTC. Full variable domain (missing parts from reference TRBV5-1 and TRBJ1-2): KAGVTQTPRYLIKTRGQQVTLSCSPISGHRSVSWYQQTPGQGLQFLFEYFSETQRNKGNFPGRFSGRQFSNSRSEMNVSTLELGDSALYLCASSNGGANYGYTFGSGTRLTVV.

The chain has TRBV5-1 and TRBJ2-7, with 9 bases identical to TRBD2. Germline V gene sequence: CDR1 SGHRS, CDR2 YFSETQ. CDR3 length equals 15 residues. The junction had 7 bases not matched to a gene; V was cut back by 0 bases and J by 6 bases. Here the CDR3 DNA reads TGCGCCAGCAGCTTGGAGTTAGCGGGAGTTGGCGAGCAGTACTTC. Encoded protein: CASSLELAGVGEQYF.

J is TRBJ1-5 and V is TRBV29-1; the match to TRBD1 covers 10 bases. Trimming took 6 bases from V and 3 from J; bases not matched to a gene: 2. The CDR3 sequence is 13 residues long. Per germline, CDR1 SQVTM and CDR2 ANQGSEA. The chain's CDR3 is CSVTGGYNQPQHF. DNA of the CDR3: TGCAGCGTGACAGGGGGCTACAATCAGCCCCAGCATTTT.

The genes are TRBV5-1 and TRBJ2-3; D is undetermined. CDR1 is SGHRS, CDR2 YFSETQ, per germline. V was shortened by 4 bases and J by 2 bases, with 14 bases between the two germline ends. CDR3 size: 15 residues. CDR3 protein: CASSRANLDTDTQYF. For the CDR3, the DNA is TGCGCCAGCAGCCGCGCTAACTTAGACACAGATACGCAGTATTTT.

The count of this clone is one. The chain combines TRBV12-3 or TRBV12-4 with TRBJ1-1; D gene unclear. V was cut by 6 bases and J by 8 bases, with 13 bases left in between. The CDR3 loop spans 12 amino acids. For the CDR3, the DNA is TGTGCCAGCAGGTTGGGAGATTTAGAAGCTTTCTTT. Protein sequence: CASRLGDLEAFF.

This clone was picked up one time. CDR3 bases: TGTGCCAGCAGGGGGACAGGGGACTATGGCTACACCTTC. Translated: CASRGTGDYGYTF. The V gene is TRBV28, the J gene TRBJ1-2, with 10 bases fitting TRBD1. This CDR3 is 13 amino acids long. The J segment lost 3 bases and the V segment lost 6 bases, leaving 1 base of the junction unmatched. Per germline, CDR1 MDHEN and CDR2 SYDVKM.

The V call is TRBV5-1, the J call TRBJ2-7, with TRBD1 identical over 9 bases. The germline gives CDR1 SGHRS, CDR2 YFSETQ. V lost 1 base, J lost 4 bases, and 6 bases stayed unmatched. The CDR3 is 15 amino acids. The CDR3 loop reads CASSLLGQGGYEQYF. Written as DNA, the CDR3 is TGCGCCAGCAGCTTGTTGGGACAGGGAGGTTACGAGCAGTACTTC.

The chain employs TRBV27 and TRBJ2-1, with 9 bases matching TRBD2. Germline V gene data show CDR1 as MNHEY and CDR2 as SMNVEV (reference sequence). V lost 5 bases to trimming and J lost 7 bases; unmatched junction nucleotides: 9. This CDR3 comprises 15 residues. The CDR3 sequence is CASSRGGGGVNEQFF. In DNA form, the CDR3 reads TGTGCCAGCAGTCGAGGTGGCGGGGGGGTTAATGAGCAGTTCTTC.

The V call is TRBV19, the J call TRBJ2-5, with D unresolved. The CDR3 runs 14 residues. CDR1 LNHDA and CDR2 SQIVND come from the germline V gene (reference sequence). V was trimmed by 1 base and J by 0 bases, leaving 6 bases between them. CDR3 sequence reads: CASSIAGYQETQYF. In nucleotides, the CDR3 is TGTGCCAGTAGTATAGCTGGCTACCAAGAGACCCAGTACTTC.

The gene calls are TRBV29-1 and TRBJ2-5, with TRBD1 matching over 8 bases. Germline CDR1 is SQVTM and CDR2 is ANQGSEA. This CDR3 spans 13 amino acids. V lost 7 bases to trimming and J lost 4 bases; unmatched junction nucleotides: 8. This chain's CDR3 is CSARTGWGETQYF. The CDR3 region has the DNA TGCAGCGCTAGGACAGGGTGGGGAGAGACCCAGTACTTC.

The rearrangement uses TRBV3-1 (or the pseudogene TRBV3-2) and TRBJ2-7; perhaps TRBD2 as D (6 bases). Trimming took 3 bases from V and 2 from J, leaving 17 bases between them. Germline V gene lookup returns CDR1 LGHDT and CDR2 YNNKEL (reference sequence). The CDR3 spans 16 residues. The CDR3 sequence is CASSHFGGSNPYEQYF. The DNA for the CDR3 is TGTGCCAGCAGCCATTTCGGGGGAAGCAACCCCTACGAGCAGTACTTC.

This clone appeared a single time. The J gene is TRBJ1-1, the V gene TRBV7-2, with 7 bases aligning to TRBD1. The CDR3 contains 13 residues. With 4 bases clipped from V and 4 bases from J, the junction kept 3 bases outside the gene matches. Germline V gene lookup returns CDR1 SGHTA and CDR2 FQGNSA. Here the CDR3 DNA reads TGTGCCAGCAGCTCACAGGGGAGCACTGAAGCTTTCTTT. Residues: CASSSQGSTEAFF.

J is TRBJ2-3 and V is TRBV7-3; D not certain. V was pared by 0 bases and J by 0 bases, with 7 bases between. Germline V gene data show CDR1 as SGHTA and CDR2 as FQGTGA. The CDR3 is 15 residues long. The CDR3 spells CASSLTPLSTDTQYF. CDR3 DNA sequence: TGTGCCAGCAGCTTAACACCACTCAGCACAGATACGCAGTATTTT.

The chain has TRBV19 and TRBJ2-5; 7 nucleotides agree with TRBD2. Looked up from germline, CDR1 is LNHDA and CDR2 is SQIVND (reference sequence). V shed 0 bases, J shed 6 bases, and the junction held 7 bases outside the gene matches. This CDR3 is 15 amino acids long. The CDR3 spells CASSIDLGEGKTQYF. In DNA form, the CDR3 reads TGTGCCAGTAGTATAGATCTGGGGGAGGGAAAGACCCAGTACTTC.

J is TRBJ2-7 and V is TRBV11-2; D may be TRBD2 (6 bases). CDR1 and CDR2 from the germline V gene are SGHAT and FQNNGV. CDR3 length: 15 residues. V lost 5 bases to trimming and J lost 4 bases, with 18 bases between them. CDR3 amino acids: CASSPHSGTLYEQYF. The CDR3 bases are TGTGCCAGCAGCCCACATAGCGGCACGCTTTACGAGCAGTACTTC.

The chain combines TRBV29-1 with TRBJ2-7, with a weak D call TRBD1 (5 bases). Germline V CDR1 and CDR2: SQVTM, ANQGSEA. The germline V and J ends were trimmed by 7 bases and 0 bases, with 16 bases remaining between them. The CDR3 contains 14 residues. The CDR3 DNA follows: TGCAGCGCCAAAACAGGCTTTAGCTCCTACGAGCAGTACTTC. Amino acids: CSAKTGFSSYEQYF.

CDR3 region: CAWASTGVGMNTEAFF. In DNA, the CDR3 is TGTGCCTGGGCATCGACAGGGGTGGGGATGAACACTGAAGCTTTCTTT. This chain connects TRBV30 to TRBJ1-1, with 8 bases that match TRBD1. This CDR3 contains 16 residues. With V trimmed by 5 bases and J by 0 bases, 11 bases remained unmatched. Germline V gene data show CDR1 as GTSNPN and CDR2 as SVGIG (reference sequence).

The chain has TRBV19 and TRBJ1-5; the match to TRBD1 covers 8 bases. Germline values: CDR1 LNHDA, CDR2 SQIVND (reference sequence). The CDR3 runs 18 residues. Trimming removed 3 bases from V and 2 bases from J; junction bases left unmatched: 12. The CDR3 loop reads CASSMETGRGLGNQPQHF. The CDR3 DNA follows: TGTGCCAGTAGTATGGAGACGGGCAGGGGGCTGGGCAATCAGCCCCAGCATTTT.

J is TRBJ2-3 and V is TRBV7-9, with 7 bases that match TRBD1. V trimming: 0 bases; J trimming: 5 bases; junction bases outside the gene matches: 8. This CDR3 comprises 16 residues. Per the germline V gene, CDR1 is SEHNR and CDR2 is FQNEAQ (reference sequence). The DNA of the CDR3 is TGTGCCAGCAGCTTAGCCCTGAAGGGGGCAGAAGATACGCAGTATTTT. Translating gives CASSLALKGAEDTQYF.

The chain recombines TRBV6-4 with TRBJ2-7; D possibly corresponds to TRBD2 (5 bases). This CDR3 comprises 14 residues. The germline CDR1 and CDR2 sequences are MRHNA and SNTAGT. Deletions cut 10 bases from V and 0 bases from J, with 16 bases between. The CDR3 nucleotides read TGTGCCAACCAACTAGACTTAACCTCCTACGAGCAGTACTTC. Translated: CANQLDLTSYEQYF.